This TCR beta chain was documented in a study of CD8 T cells in Susac syndrome (dated by TCRdb to 2018 to 2020). For the wider study: The study used repertoire sequencing to test whether antigen drove CD8+ T cell activation and differentiation in Susac syndrome.

Peripheral blood CD8+ and CD4+ T cells from healthy donors, Susac syndrome patients and multiple sclerosis patients were profiled by high-throughput TCR beta sequencing. Healthy donors were included as age- and sex-matched controls. Bulk CD8+ and CD4+ T cells were purified magnetically by negative isolation, whereas CD8+ TEMRA cells were enriched by FACS. Blood was drawn into EDTA tubes, processed within 24 hours, and PBMCs were isolated by density gradient centrifugation. PBMCs intended for TCR sequencing were frozen in liquid nitrogen and were later thawed in a 37 degrees C water bath. The sorted or isolated CD4+, CD8+ and CD8+ TEMRA cells had a purity of 90% or higher. The junction shows trimming of 6 bases on V and 8 bases on J, plus 11 bases between the germline ends. From cysteine to phenylalanine, the CDR3 is 11 amino acids long. The read is trimmed to its CDR3 DNA, 33 bases read in frame from base 1. CDR1 and CDR2 are read off the germline V gene as SQVTM and ANQGSEA.

Comment on this clonotype: What this receptor recognizes is not known. No much larger clonotype is one base removed from it; base qualities were not supplied.

The paper as a whole reports these results and caveats: The TCR sequencing and HLA analysis was acknowledged to have included a relatively small number of individuals.

RNA was extracted using the RNeasy kit, and about 0.5 to 1 ug of the RNA was reverse transcribed with random hexamers. TCR beta CDR3 regions were amplified with the immunoSEQ multiplex PCR assay covering 54 Vbeta and 13 Jbeta segments. PCR amplification bias was corrected by using a synthetic template baseline for primer optimization and computational correction. In the paper's pipeline: Reads were annotated to V, D and J genes according to IMGT and were analyzed with immunoSEQ Analyzer, with only productive sequences retained. Clonality was computed as one minus Shannon entropy normalized by log2 of the number of productive unique sequences. For each patient and control, public and private clones were evaluated among the 100 most prevalent clones. A clone was defined as Susac-specific if it was absent from the healthy and MS cohorts, from roughly 1,000 published viral clones and from other ImmuneACCESS disease sequences. The raw public data were reprocessed by TCRdb itself: fastp quality trimming at Q25, MiXCR clonotype calling, in-frame beta chains only. Rows are unified per CDR3 protein, each entry keeping the most common DNA and genes. The V and J calls were determined by TCRdb, not by the authors. The sample data list approximately 100,000 distinct CDR3 sequences, and about nine tenths of these were observed just once. 0.11% to 0.15% of the sample rests with the top ten.

The rearrangement combines TRBV29-1 with TRBJ2-1, with an unclear D gene assignment. The sample was CD4+ T cells from PBMCs. This TCR derives from a human donor in good health. The DNA sequence follows: TGCAGCGTCGTGTTTGTGGATGAGCAGTTCTTC. Translated, this is CSVVFVDEQFF.